This note documents a single T cell receptor (beta chain) sequence. This sample is part of a study of blood T cell repertoires in COVID-19. Study overall: Acute-phase and convalescent COVID-19 samples originated in the United States, Italy and Spain.

The protocol was immunoSEQ multiplex PCR, while the TCRdb copy is restricted to in-frame clones and leaves out a portion. The sample records 150,000 to 200,000 clones, 76% being singletons. This TCR was recovered from a woman in her 50s with acute COVID-19. The source material was PBMCs or T cells enriched from blood (not recorded which).

CDR3 sequence: CASSLSGAGNTEAFF. The CDR3 DNA reads as TGCGCCAGCAGCTTGAGCGGGGCGGGGAACACTGAAGCTTTCTTT. J is TRBJ1-1 and V is TRBV5-1, with D maybe TRBD1 (5 bases). Germline CDR1 reads SGHRS; CDR2 reads YFSETQ. The ends were cut back, 1 base at V and 1 base at J, with 11 bases in the middle. The CDR3 totals 15 residues.